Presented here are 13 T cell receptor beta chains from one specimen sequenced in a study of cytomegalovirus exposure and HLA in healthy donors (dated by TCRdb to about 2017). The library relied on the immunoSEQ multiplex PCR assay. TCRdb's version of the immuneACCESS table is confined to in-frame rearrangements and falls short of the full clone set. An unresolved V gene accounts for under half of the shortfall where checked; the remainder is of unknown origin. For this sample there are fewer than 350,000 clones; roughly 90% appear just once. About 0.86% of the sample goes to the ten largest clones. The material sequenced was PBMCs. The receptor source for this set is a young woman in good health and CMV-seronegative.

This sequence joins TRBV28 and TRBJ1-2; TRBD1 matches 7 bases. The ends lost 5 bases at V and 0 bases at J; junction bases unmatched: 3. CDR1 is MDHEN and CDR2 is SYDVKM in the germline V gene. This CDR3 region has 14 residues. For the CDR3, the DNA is TGTGCCAGCAGTGGGACAGCCGCTAACTATGGCTACACCTTC. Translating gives CASSGTAANYGYTF.

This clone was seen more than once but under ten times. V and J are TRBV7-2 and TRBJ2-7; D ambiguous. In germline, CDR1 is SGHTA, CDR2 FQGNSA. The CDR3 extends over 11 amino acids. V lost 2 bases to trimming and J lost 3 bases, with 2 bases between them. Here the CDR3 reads CASSLYYEQYF. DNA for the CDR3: TGTGCCAGCAGCTTATACTACGAGCAGTACTTC.

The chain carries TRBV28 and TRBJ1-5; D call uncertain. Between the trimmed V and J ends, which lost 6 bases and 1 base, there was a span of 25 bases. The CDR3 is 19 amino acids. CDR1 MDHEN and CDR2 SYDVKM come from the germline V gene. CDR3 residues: CASSHMYNGPEQSNQPQHF. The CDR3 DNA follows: TGTGCCAGCAGCCACATGTATAACGGCCCGGAGCAAAGCAATCAGCCCCAGCATTTT.

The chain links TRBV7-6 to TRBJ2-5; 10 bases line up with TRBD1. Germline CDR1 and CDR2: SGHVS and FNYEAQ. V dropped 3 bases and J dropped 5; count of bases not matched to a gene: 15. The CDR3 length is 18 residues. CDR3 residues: CASSFLRQGALLLETQYF. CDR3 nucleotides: TGTGCCAGCAGCTTTTTACGACAGGGGGCGCTCCTTTTGGAGACCCAGTACTTC.

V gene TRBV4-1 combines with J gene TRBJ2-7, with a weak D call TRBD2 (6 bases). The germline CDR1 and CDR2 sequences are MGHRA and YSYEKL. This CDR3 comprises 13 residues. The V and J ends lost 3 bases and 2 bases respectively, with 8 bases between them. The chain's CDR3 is CASSQDYTYEQYF. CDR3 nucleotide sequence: TGCGCCAGCAGCCAGGACTACACCTACGAGCAGTACTTC.

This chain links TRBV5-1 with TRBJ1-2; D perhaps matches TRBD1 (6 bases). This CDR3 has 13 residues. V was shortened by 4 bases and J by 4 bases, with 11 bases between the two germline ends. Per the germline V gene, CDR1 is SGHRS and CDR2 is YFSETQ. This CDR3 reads CASSPDRSYGYTF. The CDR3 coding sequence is TGCGCCAGCAGCCCGGACAGAAGCTATGGCTACACCTTC.

The CDR3 region has the DNA TGTGCCAGCAGTGCCCTATGGCTGAGGGAGGGAGCTCAGCCCCAGCATTTT. The encoded protein is CASSALWLREGAQPQHF. J is TRBJ1-5 and V is TRBV6-1; no definite D call. V was shortened by 4 bases and J by 6 bases, with 22 bases between the two germline ends. In germline, CDR1 is MNHNS, CDR2 SASEGT. This CDR3 spans 17 amino acids.

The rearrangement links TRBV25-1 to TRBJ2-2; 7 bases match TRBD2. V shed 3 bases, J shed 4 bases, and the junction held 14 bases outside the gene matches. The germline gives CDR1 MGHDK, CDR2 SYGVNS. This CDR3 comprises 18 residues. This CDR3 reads CASSDTFLLGGSTGELFF. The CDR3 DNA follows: TGTGCCAGCAGTGATACGTTCTTATTGGGGGGGAGCACCGGGGAGCTGTTTTTT.

CDR3 sequence: CASSSLSGNSYNEQFF. CDR3 nucleotide sequence: TGTGCCAGCAGTTCTCTTAGCGGGAACTCCTACAATGAGCAGTTCTTC. The J gene is TRBJ2-1, the V gene TRBV27; 8 bases match TRBD2. There are 16 residues in the CDR3. Germline V gives CDR1 MNHEY, CDR2 SMNVEV (reference sequence). V shed 4 bases and J 0 bases; nucleotides not matched to a gene: 5.

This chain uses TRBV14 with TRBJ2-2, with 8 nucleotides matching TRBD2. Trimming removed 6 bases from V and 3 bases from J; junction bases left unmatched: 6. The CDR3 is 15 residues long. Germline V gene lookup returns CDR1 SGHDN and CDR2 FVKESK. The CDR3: CASSESGSYTGELFF. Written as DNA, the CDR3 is TGTGCCAGCAGTGAAAGCGGGAGTTACACCGGGGAGCTGTTTTTT.

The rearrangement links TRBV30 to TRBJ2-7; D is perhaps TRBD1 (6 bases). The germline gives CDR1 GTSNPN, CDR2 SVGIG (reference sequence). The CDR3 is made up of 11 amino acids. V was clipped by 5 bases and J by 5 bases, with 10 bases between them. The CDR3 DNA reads TGTGCCTGGGAACAGGGACACGAGCAGTACTTC. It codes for CAWEQGHEQYF.

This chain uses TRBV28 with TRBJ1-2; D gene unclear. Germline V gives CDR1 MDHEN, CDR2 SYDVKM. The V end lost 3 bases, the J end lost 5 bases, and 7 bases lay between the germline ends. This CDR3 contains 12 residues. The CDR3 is CASSFEGYGYTF. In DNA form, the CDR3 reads TGTGCCAGCAGTTTCGAGGGATATGGCTACACCTTC.

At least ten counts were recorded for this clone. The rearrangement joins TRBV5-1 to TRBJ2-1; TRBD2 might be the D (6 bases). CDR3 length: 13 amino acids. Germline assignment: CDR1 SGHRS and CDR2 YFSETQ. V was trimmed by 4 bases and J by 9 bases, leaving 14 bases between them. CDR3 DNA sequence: TGCGCCAGCAGCGGATCCTTGGGAGGTGAGCAGTTCTTC. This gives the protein CASSGSLGGEQFF.